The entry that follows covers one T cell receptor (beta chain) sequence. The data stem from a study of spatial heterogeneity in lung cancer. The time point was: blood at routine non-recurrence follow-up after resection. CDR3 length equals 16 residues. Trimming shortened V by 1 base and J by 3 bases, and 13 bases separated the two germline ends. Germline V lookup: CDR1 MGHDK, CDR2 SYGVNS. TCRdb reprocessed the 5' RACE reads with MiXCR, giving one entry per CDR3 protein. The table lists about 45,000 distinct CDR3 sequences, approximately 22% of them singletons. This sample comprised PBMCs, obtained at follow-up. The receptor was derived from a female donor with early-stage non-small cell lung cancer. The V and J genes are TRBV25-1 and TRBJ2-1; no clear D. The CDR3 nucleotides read TGTGCCAGCAGTGAATCGAGTCAGCGCAACTACAATGAGCAGTTCTTC. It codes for CASSESSQRNYNEQFF.